This paragraph reports one T cell receptor beta chain. Some clones are missing from TCRdb's copy, which holds only in-frame ones; the method was immunoSEQ multiplex PCR. The sample shows about 84,000 clones, 80% to 90% of them seen only once. The CDR3 covers 18 residues. The germline CDR1 and CDR2 sequences are MNHNS and SASEGT. J gave up 4 bases and V 2 bases, and 9 bases lay outside the gene matches. The data were obtained in a study of T cell responses to AZD1222 COVID-19 vaccine. This chain joins TRBV6-1 and TRBJ2-1; 12 nucleotides match TRBD2. Sequenced material: peripheral blood, taken 28 days after the second AZD1222 dose. The sequence was obtained from an adult who received the AZD1222 COVID-19 vaccine. The CDR3 reads CASSELGGTSGFYNEQFF. CDR3 nucleotides: TGTGCCAGCAGTGAATTGGGGGGGACTAGCGGGTTTTACAATGAGCAGTTCTTC.